The 22 T cell receptor beta chains below all came from one sample that was sequenced in a study of CD8 T cells in ankylosing spondylitis. A single record per CDR3 protein comes from TCRdb applying MiXCR to the 5' RACE reads. Here the sample spans 270,000 or so distinct CDR3 sequences, approximately 20% being singletons. What was sequenced was blood, either unsorted or a sorted T cell fraction (not recorded which). All receptors come from a male donor with ankylosing spondylitis or in good health (not recorded which).

Remarks on this clonotype: Here the CDR3 omits its conserved ending phenylalanine or tryptophan, so a read error is the likely source. The chain joins TRBV20-1 to TRBJ2-7, with D unclear. The CDR3 covers 13 residues. With 0 bases removed from V and 1 base from J, the gap between germline ends came to 7 bases. Per germline, CDR1 DFQATT and CDR2 SNEGSKA (reference sequence). CDR3: CSARDTLSYEQYL. The CDR3 DNA reads TGCAGTGCTAGAGATACGCTGTCCTACGAGCAGTACCTC.

There are a few counts of this clonotype. V gene TRBV3-1 combines with J gene TRBJ2-1, with 9 bases aligning to TRBD2. V gave up 1 base and J gave up 7 bases; unmatched junction bases: 5. The CDR3 sequence is 15 residues long. Germline V gene sequence: CDR1 LGHDT, CDR2 YNNKEL (reference sequence). Here the CDR3 DNA reads TGTGCCAGCAGCCAAGTGGGACTAGCTTTGAATGAGCAGTTCTTC. This sequence encodes CASSQVGLALNEQFF.

This clonotype occurred a few times. V and J are TRBV11-2 and TRBJ2-6; D possibly matches TRBD1 or TRBD2 (5 bases each). Germline V gene data show CDR1 as SGHAT and CDR2 as FQNNGV. CDR3 length: 18 amino acids. Trimming cost V 0 bases and J 0 bases, with 12 bases left between them. Written as DNA, the CDR3 is TGTGCCAGCAGCTTAGAGGGGGTCAGAATCTCTGGGGCCAACGTCCTGACTTTC. It specifies CASSLEGVRISGANVLTF.

This clonotype turned up a few times. The V and J genes are TRBV12-5 and TRBJ2-1, with TRBD2 identical over 10 bases. The length of the CDR3 is 15 residues. J gave up 9 bases and V 1 base, and 6 bases lay outside the gene matches. CDR1 LGHNT and CDR2 FRNRAP come from the germline V gene. The CDR3 is CASGLASGSGGEQFF. DNA of the CDR3: TGTGCTAGTGGTTTGGCTAGCGGGAGCGGCGGTGAGCAGTTCTTC.

This clonotype came up a few times. V usage is TRBV14 and J usage is TRBJ2-1; no reliable D call. Germline V gene data show CDR1 as SGHDN and CDR2 as FVKESK. The CDR3 sequence is 16 residues long. The V and J ends lost 0 bases and 8 bases respectively, with 17 bases between them. For the CDR3, the DNA is TGTGCCAGCAGCCAAGAGTGGCTGGACGGGCTCCATGAGCAGTTCTTC. Its translation: CASSQEWLDGLHEQFF. Filled out from reference TRBV14 and TRBJ2-1, the complete variable domain reads EAGVTQFPSHSVIEKGQTVTLRCDPISGHDNLYWYRRVMGKEIKFLLHFVKESKQDESGMPNNRFLAERTGGTYSTLKVQPAELEDSGVYFCASSQEWLDGLHEQFFGPGTRLTVL.

This clonotype has more than one count but fewer than ten. This chain joins TRBV20-1 and TRBJ2-7, with D tentatively TRBD1 (6 bases). This CDR3 has 15 residues. Per germline, CDR1 DFQATT and CDR2 SNEGSKA (reference sequence). V lost 0 bases to trimming and J lost 0 bases, with 12 bases between them. Written as DNA, the CDR3 is TGCAGTGCTAGAGATTATACAGGGCGCTCCTACGAGCAGTACTTC. It codes for CSARDYTGRSYEQYF.

The chain carries TRBV12-3 or TRBV12-4 and TRBJ2-5; D is uncertain. The CDR3 is 12 amino acids. With 6 bases removed from V and 4 bases from J, the gap between germline ends came to 9 bases. The CDR3 nucleotides are TGTGCCAGCAGGCCCCCCGGAGAGACCCAGTACTTC. It encodes CASRPPGETQYF.

This clonotype was seen a handful of times. The chain carries TRBV29-1 and TRBJ1-2, with a tentative D call TRBD1 (5 bases). V lost 3 bases and J 5 bases, leaving 16 bases between the germline ends. The CDR3 is 14 amino acids. From germline, CDR1 is SQVTM and CDR2 ANQGSEA. DNA of the CDR3: TGCAGCGTTGACAGGGACCAGATAAATTATGGCTACACCTTC. Translated: CSVDRDQINYGYTF. Full variable domain (outside the CDR3, taken from reference TRBV29-1 and TRBJ1-2): SAVISQKPSRDICQRGTSLTIQCQVDSQVTMMFWYRQQPGQSLTLIATANQGSEATYESGFVIDKFPISRPNLTFSTLTVSNMSPEDSSIYLCSVDRDQINYGYTFGSGTRLTVV.

The V gene is TRBV4-1, the J gene TRBJ2-7, with D hard to call. Germline V CDR1 and CDR2: MGHRA, YSYEKL. Trimming took 0 bases from V and 5 from J, leaving 8 bases between them. CDR3 length: 13 amino acids. The CDR3 sequence is CASSQDHGDEQYF. As DNA, the CDR3 is TGCGCCAGCAGCCAAGATCACGGAGACGAGCAGTACTTC.

V is TRBV19 and J is TRBJ1-4, with D possibly matching TRBD1 (6 bases). Germline loops: CDR1 LNHDA, CDR2 SQIVND (reference sequence). Trimming cost V 3 bases and J 6 bases, with 11 bases left between them. CDR3 length: 14 amino acids. CDR3 nucleotide sequence: TGTGCCAGTAGTATGTGGGGGCTCGATGAAAAACTGTTTTTT. Its translation: CASSMWGLDEKLFF.

This chain's CDR3 is CASIGGLAGENNEQFF. CDR3 bases: TGTGCCAGCATCGGAGGACTAGCGGGAGAGAACAATGAGCAGTTCTTC. This chain uses TRBV11-2 with TRBJ2-1, with 13 bases fitting TRBD2. Unmatched junction bases numbered 8, after V lost 7 bases and J lost 5 bases. Germline values: CDR1 SGHAT, CDR2 FQNNGV. The CDR3 consists of 16 residues.

The table lists this clonotype with a few counts. The chain couples TRBV28 to TRBJ1-3; the D gene is possibly TRBD1 (5 bases). Trimming removed 7 bases from V and 0 bases from J, with 13 bases in between. CDR3 length: 15 amino acids. Germline V gene sequence: CDR1 MDHEN, CDR2 SYDVKM. The DNA of the CDR3 is TGTGCCAGCATCCCTGGGGCAAGCTCTGGAAACACCATATATTTT. Its protein is CASIPGASSGNTIYF.

V usage is TRBV6-1 and J usage is TRBJ1-6; D is undetermined. The CDR3 loop spans 15 amino acids. Looked up from germline, CDR1 is MNHNS and CDR2 is SASEGT. V was shortened by 10 bases and J by 0 bases, with 13 bases between the two germline ends. CDR3 in DNA: TGTGCCACCTCCTCCCCCCACTCCTATAATTCACCCCTCCACTTT. It is translated as CATSSPHSYNSPLHF.

Only a few counts were recorded for this clonotype. This sequence joins TRBV5-1 and TRBJ2-1; 9 nucleotides line up with TRBD1. Trimming at V came to 3 bases and at J to 4 bases, leaving 5 bases not matched to a gene. Germline values: CDR1 SGHRS, CDR2 YFSETQ. The CDR3 loop spans 15 amino acids. The CDR3 reads CASSSDRGYYNEQFF. For the CDR3, the DNA is TGCGCCAGCAGCTCCGACAGGGGGTATTACAATGAGCAGTTCTTC.

The V gene is TRBV12-3 or TRBV12-4, the J gene TRBJ2-1, with a possible D match to TRBD2 (5 bases). The ends were cut back, 3 bases at V and 4 bases at J, with 10 bases in the middle. There are 14 residues in the CDR3. CDR3 sequence: CASSLTNIYNEQFF. CDR3 in DNA: TGTGCCAGCAGTTTGACTAATATATACAATGAGCAGTTCTTC.

The rearrangement joins TRBV12-3 or TRBV12-4 to TRBJ2-3; D is possibly TRBD1 or TRBD2 (5 bases each). V was shortened by 8 bases and J by 4 bases, with 13 bases between the two germline ends. CDR3 length equals 13 residues. The CDR3 is CASGVRDPDTQYF. The CDR3 region has the DNA TGTGCCAGCGGGGTACGGGACCCAGATACGCAGTATTTT.

There are a few counts of this clonotype. The rearrangement links TRBV29-1 to TRBJ2-1; possibly TRBD1 for D (5 bases). The CDR3 is 13 residues long. Germline CDR1 SQVTM, CDR2 ANQGSEA. V lost 4 bases, J lost 3 bases, and 10 bases lay in between. The CDR3 loop reads CSVVKGNYNEQFF. CDR3 sequence (DNA): TGCAGCGTTGTGAAGGGGAACTACAATGAGCAGTTCTTC.

The chain combines TRBV13 with TRBJ1-1; 9 bases map to TRBD1. V lost 4 bases to trimming and J lost 6 bases; unmatched junction nucleotides: 6. Germline V gene sequence: CDR1 PRHDT, CDR2 FYEKMQ (reference sequence). The CDR3 is made up of 14 amino acids. CDR3 region: CASSSTGGRAEAFF. The CDR3 DNA sequence: TGTGCCAGCAGCTCCACAGGGGGCAGGGCTGAAGCTTTCTTT.

Notes on this clonotype: A clone one base away is much larger, so this may be a read error. The rearrangement links TRBV27 to TRBJ2-2; 14 bases map to TRBD2. From germline, CDR1 is MNHEY and CDR2 SMNVEV (reference sequence). V lost 4 bases and J lost 8; bases outside the gene matches: 3. CDR3 size: 15 residues. The CDR3: CASSSGTSGSGELFF. The CDR3 DNA follows: TGTGCCAGCAGTTCCGGGACTAGCGGGAGTGGGGAGCTGTTTTTT.

This clonotype was seen a handful of times. An end of the junction does not agree with germline; a read error may underlie this. The chain is built from TRBV7-7 and TRBJ2-7, with D maybe TRBD1 (5 bases). Germline V gene lookup returns CDR1 SSHAT and CDR2 FNYEAQ (reference sequence). This CDR3 has 15 residues. CDR3 nucleotide sequence: TGTGCTAGCAGCCCAGGGCGTCCATGGACCTACGAGCAGTACTTC. Protein sequence: CASSPGRPWTYEQYF.

This clonotype has only a few counts. The chain uses TRBV9 and TRBJ1-1; D is uncertain. V was cut by 3 bases and J by 2 bases, with 8 bases left in between. The CDR3 totals 13 residues. Germline assignment: CDR1 SGDLS and CDR2 YYNGEE. The CDR3 DNA follows: TGTGCCAGCAGCGAGGAGGGCAACACTGAAGCTTTCTTT. As protein: CASSEEGNTEAFF.

The sample holds many counts of this clonotype. The rearrangement uses TRBV29-1 and TRBJ2-5; tentative D call: TRBD1 (5 bases). V lost 1 base and J lost 5, with 14 bases in between. The CDR3 is made up of 14 amino acids. In germline, CDR1 is SQVTM, CDR2 ANQGSEA. CDR3 sequence: CSVEGQGTPETQYF. CDR3 coding DNA: TGCAGCGTTGAAGGGCAGGGAACCCCGGAGACCCAGTACTTC.